This TCR beta chain was recovered during a study of beta chain features in type 1 diabetes. Overall study: Comparable age, gender and cell yields were observed in patients relative to healthy donors.

Per the germline V gene, CDR1 is SGHRS and CDR2 is YFSETQ. Trimming took 5 bases from V and 8 from J; bases not matched to a gene: 13. This CDR3 region has 15 residues. A heparinised blood draw that averaged roughly 120 mL was obtained once from each donor. Sorting of CD4+ naive, central memory, regulatory and stem cell-like memory cells was performed via CD45RO/CCR7/CD25/CD127/CD95/CD27. Every bit of the isolated RNA underwent reverse transcription, so sequencing read expressed TCRB transcripts. The repertoire was sequenced with immunoSEQ multiplex PCR; TCRdb's copy has only in-frame clones and lacks some. The repertoire holds 15,000 to 17,000 clones, with approximately 47% as singletons. This clone was seen a handful of times.

This TCR was recovered from a woman between 35 and 50 years old in good health. Sequencing used stem cell memory CD4+ T cells from blood. The chain recombines TRBV5-1 with TRBJ1-2; 9 positions agree with TRBD1. DNA for the CDR3: TGCGCCAGCAGTATGGATCCGGGACAGGGAAAGGGCTACACCTTC. This encodes CASSMDPGQGKGYTF.